One sample yielded the 10 T cell receptor beta chains listed below, sequenced in a study of T cell changes during pregnancy in multiple sclerosis. Generated by immunoSEQ multiplex PCR, the TCRdb table keeps only in-frame clones and is missing some. Among 70,000 to 100,000 clones, over 80% were seen once, and the ten largest hold approximately 0.93%. The sequences come from peripheral blood, collected in the first trimester of pregnancy. The receptors were sampled from a female donor with multiple sclerosis, enrolled in a pregnancy study.

The rearrangement links TRBV19 to TRBJ2-3; D uncertain. V shed 6 bases and J shed 4 bases, with 14 bases lying between them. The CDR3 is 14 residues long. Germline V gives CDR1 LNHDA, CDR2 SQIVND (reference sequence). CDR3 nucleotide sequence: TGTGCCAGTAGGAGAGGAGAGTCCGCAGATACGCAGTATTTT. Its protein product is CASRRGESADTQYF.

The V gene is TRBV9, the J gene TRBJ2-7; D not resolved. The germline V gene has CDR1 SGDLS and CDR2 YYNGEE. Between the trimmed V and J ends, which lost 3 bases and 9 bases, there was a span of 19 bases. CDR3 length: 14 residues. CDR3 residues: CASSANGEANGQYF. CDR3 DNA sequence: TGTGCCAGCAGCGCCAATGGTGAAGCGAATGGGCAGTACTTC.

This chain connects TRBV7-3 to TRBJ2-2; no clear D. The CDR3 runs 14 residues. V was clipped by 4 bases and J by 7 bases, with 13 bases between them. Germline V gene data show CDR1 as SGHTA and CDR2 as FQGTGA. The CDR3, as DNA: TGTGCCAGCAGCTCTGTCGCCGGCGGCGGGGAGCTGTTTTTT. Encoded protein: CASSSVAGGGELFF.

The chain has TRBV9 and TRBJ2-5, with D possibly being TRBD1 (6 bases). CDR3 size: 15 residues. V was clipped by 2 bases and J by 5 bases, with 16 bases between them. Germline V gives CDR1 SGDLS, CDR2 YYNGEE. For the CDR3, the DNA is TGTGCCAGCAGCGTCCGGGACAAGGTGCGGGAGACCCAGTACTTC. Translated: CASSVRDKVRETQYF. The full variable domain, completed using reference TRBV9 and TRBJ2-5, is DSGVTQTPKHLITATGQRVTLRCSPRSGDLSVYWYQQSLDQGLQFLIQYYNGEERAKGNILERFSAQQFPDLHSELNLSSLELGDSALYFCASSVRDKVRETQYFGPGTRLLVL.

The J gene is TRBJ1-1, the V gene TRBV9, with no clear D. This CDR3 has 14 amino acids. V gave up 0 bases and J gave up 4 bases, with 10 bases separating them. CDR1 is SGDLS and CDR2 is YYNGEE in the germline V gene. This CDR3 reads CASSVGPAGTEAFF. The CDR3 region has the DNA TGTGCCAGCAGCGTAGGGCCAGCGGGCACTGAAGCTTTCTTT.

The CDR3 region is CASSSVQGWAYNEQFF. CDR3 coding DNA: TGTGCCAGCAGCTCCGTACAGGGGTGGGCTTACAATGAGCAGTTCTTC. The chain links TRBV7-8 to TRBJ2-1; 7 nucleotides align to TRBD1. The CDR3 length is 16 residues. The germline V gene has CDR1 SGHVS and CDR2 FQNEAQ. Losses at the gene ends were 4 bases for V and 4 bases for J; bases not matched to a gene: 10.

This rearrangement joins TRBV5-1 to TRBJ2-2, with 9 bases matching TRBD1. J gave up 4 bases and V 2 bases, and 6 bases lay outside the gene matches. CDR1 is SGHRS and CDR2 is YFSETQ in the germline V gene. This CDR3 contains 16 residues. The DNA for the CDR3 is TGCGCCAGCAGCTTAAGGACAGGGGTGCTCACCGGGGAGCTGTTTTTT. Translating it yields CASSLRTGVLTGELFF.

This clone was recorded once. This chain connects TRBV5-1 to TRBJ2-2; 8 bases line up with TRBD2. Germline-derived CDR1 and CDR2 are SGHRS and YFSETQ. This CDR3 has 17 amino acids. The V and J ends lost 2 bases and 5 bases, in that order; junction bases with no gene match: 11. CDR3: CASSLGLARFLTGELFF. CDR3 nucleotides: TGCGCCAGCAGCTTAGGACTAGCCCGTTTTCTTACCGGGGAGCTGTTTTTT.

This sequence joins TRBV5-4 and TRBJ1-3; D not certain. Trimming shortened V by 0 bases and J by 0 bases, and 7 bases separated the two germline ends. This CDR3 region has 15 residues. Germline lookup yields CDR1 SGHNT and CDR2 YYREEE (reference sequence). Here the CDR3 DNA reads TGTGCCAGCAGCTTGGACGGGAGCTCTGGAAACACCATATATTTT. Encoded protein: CASSLDGSSGNTIYF. The variable domain in full, with the rest retrieved from reference TRBV5-4 and TRBJ1-3, is ETGVTQSPTHLIKTRGQQVTLRCSSQSGHNTVSWYQQALGQGPQFIFQYYREEENGRGNFPPRFSGLQFPNYSSELNVNALELDDSALYLCASSLDGSSGNTIYFGEGSWLTVV.

The chain uses TRBV5-1 and TRBJ1-6; TRBD1 might be the D (5 bases). Germline V gene lookup returns CDR1 SGHRS and CDR2 YFSETQ. This CDR3 is built from 14 residues. With 3 bases removed from V and 11 bases from J, the gap between germline ends came to 15 bases. The CDR3 nucleotides read TGCGCCAGCAGCTCATTCGTAGGGGTTACACCCCTCCACTTT. Its protein is CASSSFVGVTPLHF.